These 8 T cell receptor beta chains were sequenced from one sample in a study of T cell responses to AZD1222 COVID-19 vaccine. Here immunoSEQ multiplex PCR was the method, and the copy in TCRdb shows in-frame clones only, minus some. The sample carries 140,000 or so clones, approximately 89% recorded once. This sample comprised peripheral blood, obtained on day 0 of AZD1222 vaccination. These receptors originate from an adult in good health.

V and J are TRBV19 and TRBJ2-7, with 10 bases lining up with TRBD2. CDR3 length: 16 amino acids. Germline CDR1 LNHDA, CDR2 SQIVND (reference sequence). V gave up 5 bases and J gave up 2 bases; unmatched junction bases: 9. In nucleotides, the CDR3 is TGTGCCAGTAGTCAGGCCCTAGCGGGGGATACCTACGAGCAGTACTTC. As protein: CASSQALAGDTYEQYF.

V is TRBV19 and J is TRBJ2-6, with D unresolved. Germline V lookup: CDR1 LNHDA, CDR2 SQIVND (reference sequence). Between the trimmed V and J ends, which lost 3 bases and 0 bases, there was a span of 9 bases. This CDR3 is built from 16 residues. The CDR3 region is CASSIRVSSGANVLTF. CDR3 DNA sequence: TGTGCCAGTAGTATCCGAGTGAGCTCTGGGGCCAACGTCCTGACTTTC.

As for this clone: Other DNA sequences from this sample encode an identical CDR3 as well. This rearrangement joins TRBV27 to TRBJ1-1; D is ambiguous. Germline-derived CDR1 and CDR2 are MNHEY and SMNVEV (reference sequence). The CDR3 has 11 residues. Deletions cut 5 bases from V and 1 base from J, with 2 bases between. CDR3 residues: CASSTNTEAFF. CDR3 in DNA: TGTGCCAGCAGTACGAACACTGAAGCTTTCTTT.

This CDR3 reads CASSQVQGSNEKLFF. The CDR3, as DNA: TGCGCCAGCAGCCAAGTACAGGGTTCTAATGAAAAACTGTTTTTT. This chain joins TRBV4-1 and TRBJ1-4, with TRBD1 as a possible D gene (6 bases). CDR1 MGHRA and CDR2 YSYEKL come from the germline V gene. Trimming pared 1 base from V and 3 bases from J, leaving 9 bases between. The CDR3 is 15 residues long.

The J gene is TRBJ2-5, the V gene TRBV28; 8 bases line up with TRBD2. The V and J ends lost 5 bases and 9 bases, in that order; junction bases with no gene match: 14. This CDR3 spans 15 amino acids. Germline V lookup: CDR1 MDHEN, CDR2 SYDVKM. In DNA form, the CDR3 reads TGTGCCAGCAGTGTGGGAGGAGCGGGAGTATGGGCCCAGTACTTC. This encodes CASSVGGAGVWAQYF.

In its sample, this clone was seen a few times. The chain has TRBV27 and TRBJ1-2; 9 bases are shared with TRBD1. The CDR3 consists of 17 residues. Germline V gives CDR1 MNHEY, CDR2 SMNVEV (reference sequence). Trimming at V came to 5 bases and at J to 0 bases, leaving 10 bases not matched to a gene. The CDR3 region is CASSRNRDRAPNYGYTF. In nucleotides, the CDR3 is TGTGCCAGCAGTCGGAACCGGGACAGGGCACCTAACTATGGCTACACCTTC.

This clone appeared a single time. The rearrangement joins TRBV30 to TRBJ2-1; D ambiguous. Germline CDR1 is GTSNPN and CDR2 is SVGIG (reference sequence). The CDR3 covers 13 residues. The V end was cut by 4 bases, the J end by 0 bases, with 7 bases between. CDR3 coding DNA: TGTGCCTGGACGTCGAGCTCCTACAATGAGCAGTTCTTC. Translation gives CAWTSSSYNEQFF.

The chain joins TRBV6-4 to TRBJ2-3; TRBD1 matches 10 bases. Unmatched junction bases numbered 6, after V lost 5 bases and J lost 4 bases. The CDR3 extends over 15 amino acids. Germline-derived CDR1 and CDR2 are MRHNA and SNTAGT. DNA of the CDR3: TGTGCCAGCAGTAAGACAGGGGGCGAGGCAGATACGCAGTATTTT. Translated, it gives CASSKTGGEADTQYF.